Shown below are 23 T cell receptor beta chains from a single sample sequenced in a study of beta chain features in type 1 diabetes. Regarding the study as a whole: People with Type 1 diabetes carried modestly yet significantly shorter TCRB CDR3s in all four CD4+ subsets.

The investigators reverse transcribed all of the isolated RNA, so they sequenced expressed TCRB transcripts. Using immunoSEQ multiplex PCR, the repertoire was profiled, and TCRdb retains in-frame clones only, with some absent. The repertoire includes about 370,000 clones, 9.6% of them detected once, and approximately 0.6% sits in the top ten. No antigens are known for them. The sequencing sample was made of central memory CD4+ T cells from blood. These receptor sequences come from a man under 40 with type 1 diabetes.

A few counts support this clone. Sequence at one end of the junction differs from germline and may be a read error. In DNA, the CDR3 is TGTGCCAGCAGTGAAACCCGCAATCAGCCCCAGCATTTT. Protein sequence: CASSETRNQPQHF. The gene calls are TRBV10-3 and TRBJ1-5; no definite D call. This CDR3 has 13 amino acids. Germline V gives CDR1 ENHRY, CDR2 SYGVKD.

This clone was seen more than once but under ten times. The chain employs TRBV2 and TRBJ2-6; no firm D call. Deletions cut 2 bases from V and 0 bases from J, with 8 bases between. Looked up from germline, CDR1 is SNHLY and CDR2 is FYNNEI. This CDR3 is 16 amino acids long. The CDR3 protein is CASSEFEISGANVLTF. The CDR3 bases are TGTGCCAGCAGTGAATTCGAAATCTCTGGGGCCAACGTCCTGACTTTC.

The genes are TRBV10-2 and TRBJ2-2; no definite D call. Between the trimmed V and J ends, which lost 2 bases and 2 bases, there was a span of 9 bases. Per the germline V gene, CDR1 is WSHSY and CDR2 is SAAADI. The CDR3 is 15 residues long. The CDR3 DNA reads TGCGCCAGCAGTGAGAGCCCTAGAAACACCGGGGAGCTGTTTTTT. Its translation is CASSESPRNTGELFF.

The genes are TRBV5-1 and TRBJ2-2, with a weak D call TRBD2 (6 bases). This CDR3 comprises 16 residues. Germline CDR1 and CDR2: SGHRS and YFSETQ. V was pared by 4 bases and J by 2 bases, with 15 bases between. CDR3 amino acids: CASSLVLRGNTGELFF. CDR3 DNA: TGCGCCAGCAGCCTGGTTCTGCGGGGCAACACCGGGGAGCTGTTTTTT.

The chain has TRBV5-4 and TRBJ1-1; perhaps TRBD1 as D (6 bases). Trimming shortened V by 2 bases and J by 0 bases, and 11 bases separated the two germline ends. Germline CDR1 and CDR2: SGHNT and YYREEE (reference sequence). The CDR3 totals 15 residues. The CDR3 coding sequence is TGTGCCAGCAGCTTCCCTGGACAGTTGAACACTGAAGCTTTCTTT. Amino acid sequence: CASSFPGQLNTEAFF.

Only a few counts were recorded for this clone. The chain couples TRBV27 to TRBJ2-5, with D maybe TRBD1 (6 bases). Germline assignment: CDR1 MNHEY and CDR2 SMNVEV (reference sequence). V was clipped by 3 bases and J by 5 bases, with 10 bases between them. The CDR3 has 13 amino acids. DNA of the CDR3: TGTGCCAGCAGTTTCAACGGACAGGAGACCCAGTACTTC. It encodes CASSFNGQETQYF.

This clone has a handful of counts. The rearrangement links TRBV5-1 to TRBJ2-3, with D unclear. V was shortened by 4 bases and J by 3 bases, with 18 bases between the two germline ends. Germline assignment: CDR1 SGHRS and CDR2 YFSETQ. This CDR3 region has 16 residues. CDR3 residues: CASSPSSGHGTDTQYF. For the CDR3, the DNA is TGCGCCAGCAGCCCGAGTTCCGGGCATGGGACAGATACGCAGTATTTT.

This clone has just a few counts. The genes are TRBV5-4 and TRBJ2-7, with 7 bases matching TRBD1. J lost 7 bases, V lost 9 bases, and 19 bases had no gene match. This CDR3 has 15 residues. Germline V gives CDR1 SGHNT, CDR2 YYREEE (reference sequence). As DNA, the CDR3 is TGTGCCACCACTATCAGGGGGACAGAATCGAATGAGCAGTACTTC. Translating gives CATTIRGTESNEQYF.

This clone was detected a few times. This chain uses TRBV7-3 with TRBJ2-2, with TRBD2 identical over 7 bases. Germline CDR1 SGHTA, CDR2 FQGTGA. There are 16 residues in the CDR3. After removal of 2 bases from V and 0 bases from J, the junction contained 3 bases not matched to a gene. The CDR3 nucleotides read TGTGCCAGCAGCTTAGTAGCGGGCGCGAACACCGGGGAGCTGTTTTTT. The encoded protein is CASSLVAGANTGELFF.

This clone has more than one count but fewer than ten. Other DNA sequences in this sample translate to the same CDR3. The DNA for the CDR3 is TGTGCCAGCAGCTTGAGAGGGAGGGATGAAAAACTGTTTTTT. It translates to CASSLRGRDEKLFF. The chain couples TRBV7-2 to TRBJ1-4, with D uncertain. Germline CDR1 SGHTA, CDR2 FQGNSA. Trimming removed 3 bases at V and 6 bases at J, with 11 bases between. The CDR3 is 14 residues long.

This clone was counted only a few times. V is TRBV6-5 and J is TRBJ2-1; the match to TRBD2 covers 8 bases. Germline lookup yields CDR1 MNHEY and CDR2 SVGAGI. With V trimmed by 7 bases and J by 3 bases, 5 bases remained unmatched. This CDR3 has 14 residues. The CDR3 DNA reads TGTGCCAGCACCTCCAGCGGGAGCTACAATGAGCAGTTCTTC. Encoded protein: CASTSSGSYNEQFF.

The chain combines TRBV5-1 with TRBJ1-2, with 9 bases aligning to TRBD1. The CDR3 sequence is 16 residues long. V lost 1 base, J lost 8 bases, and 12 bases stayed unmatched. Germline V CDR1 and CDR2: SGHRS, YFSETQ. The CDR3 loop is CASSLNQGTGTEGYTF. The CDR3 DNA reads TGCGCCAGCAGCTTGAATCAGGGGACAGGGACCGAAGGCTACACCTTC.

This clone was seen a handful of times. This chain joins TRBV10-2 and TRBJ2-1; D gene uncertain. The CDR3 is made up of 13 amino acids. With 0 bases removed from V and 7 bases from J, the gap between germline ends came to 7 bases. Germline CDR1 reads WSHSY; CDR2 reads SAAADI. The CDR3 bases are TGCGCCAGCAGTGAGTCAGAGGTGAATGAGCAGTTCTTC. The encoded protein is CASSESEVNEQFF.

This clone was detected only a few times. The CDR3 loop is CASSRPGEEAFF. In nucleotides, the CDR3 is TGTGCCAGCAGCCGTCCGGGGGAGGAAGCTTTCTTT. V usage is TRBV6-6 and J usage is TRBJ1-1; a weak D match, TRBD1 (5 bases). The CDR3 loop spans 12 amino acids. Deletions cut 6 bases from V and 8 bases from J, with 13 bases between. Germline values: CDR1 MNHNY, CDR2 SVGAGI (reference sequence).

The V call is TRBV5-1, the J call TRBJ2-1; 10 nucleotides match TRBD2. The V gene's germline CDR1 is SGHRS and CDR2 YFSETQ. The V segment lost 1 base and the J segment 5 bases; nucleotides outside the gene matches: 9. CDR3 length: 17 residues. Written as DNA, the CDR3 is TGCGCCAGCAGCTTGTTGCGAGCGGGAGGGGTTCACAATGAGCAGTTCTTC. It is translated as CASSLLRAGGVHNEQFF.

This clone has only a few counts. V gene TRBV11-2 combines with J gene TRBJ2-5; D not resolved. The CDR3 is made up of 14 amino acids. V lost 5 bases to trimming and J lost 0 bases, with 10 bases between them. Germline loops: CDR1 SGHAT, CDR2 FQNNGV. CDR3 loop: CASSVMGYQETQYF. CDR3 sequence (DNA): TGTGCCAGCAGCGTCATGGGATACCAAGAGACCCAGTACTTC.

This clone was detected a few times. The genes are TRBV5-1 and TRBJ1-1; D perhaps matches TRBD1 (5 bases). In germline, CDR1 is SGHRS, CDR2 YFSETQ. V lost 0 bases, J lost 5 bases, and 17 bases lay in between. The CDR3 contains 16 residues. The CDR3 coding sequence is TGCGCCAGCAGCTTGGGACAGATAACCGGGGTAACTGAAGCTTTCTTT. Residues: CASSLGQITGVTEAFF.

The chain carries TRBV5-1 and TRBJ2-4; D may correspond to TRBD1 or TRBD2 (6 bases each). Trimming took 3 bases from V and 4 from J, leaving 14 bases between them. CDR1 SGHRS and CDR2 YFSETQ come from the germline V gene. The CDR3 consists of 15 residues. The CDR3 coding sequence is TGCGCCAGCAGCTATACGGGGGCAGGGAAAAACATTCAGTACTTC. This sequence encodes CASSYTGAGKNIQYF.

For this clone: At the DNA level, this CDR3 is encoded by other sequences in the same sample as well. CDR3: CASSLSSGQETQYF. The CDR3 nucleotides are TGTGCCAGCAGCTTGTCTAGCGGACAAGAGACCCAGTACTTC. V and J are TRBV5-4 and TRBJ2-5, with TRBD2 matching over 7 bases. V was clipped by 1 base and J by 2 bases; unmatched bases: 2. Germline lookup yields CDR1 SGHNT and CDR2 YYREEE (reference sequence). The CDR3 covers 14 residues.

This clone turned up a few times. This chain joins TRBV19 and TRBJ1-1, with D perhaps matching TRBD1 (6 bases). Trimming removed 5 bases from V and 4 bases from J, with 11 bases in between. CDR3 length equals 13 residues. Germline V CDR1 and CDR2: LNHDA, SQIVND (reference sequence). The CDR3 here is CASSSTRGTEAFF. DNA of the CDR3: TGTGCCAGTAGTTCGACCAGGGGCACTGAAGCTTTCTTT.

On this clone itself: A far larger clone is one nucleotide away, so this likely arose from a read error. V gene TRBV6-6 combines with J gene TRBJ1-5; no clear D. Per the germline V gene, CDR1 is MNHNY and CDR2 is SVGAGI (reference sequence). Between the trimmed V and J ends, which lost 5 bases and 4 bases, there was a span of 3 bases. This CDR3 is built from 11 residues. CDR3 DNA sequence: TGTGCCAGCAGTGGGAATCAGCCCCAGCATTTT. This sequence encodes CASSGNQPQHF.

This clone was counted at least ten times. This chain links TRBV28 with TRBJ2-1; maybe TRBD2 (5 bases). Per germline, CDR1 MDHEN and CDR2 SYDVKM. V shed 5 bases and J shed 0 bases, with 11 bases lying between them. CDR3 size: 15 residues. Here the CDR3 reads CASSPPDFSYNEQFF. The DNA for the CDR3 is TGTGCCAGCAGTCCACCGGACTTCTCCTACAATGAGCAGTTCTTC.

The chain couples TRBV4-1 to TRBJ1-5, with a weak D call TRBD1 (6 bases). The CDR3 contains 19 residues. Germline-derived CDR1 and CDR2 are MGHRA and YSYEKL. V shed 3 bases and J shed 0 bases, with 21 bases lying between them. CDR3: CASSHPQGFGGVSNQPQHF. The CDR3 DNA is TGCGCCAGCAGCCACCCCCAGGGGTTTGGGGGCGTTAGCAATCAGCCCCAGCATTTT.